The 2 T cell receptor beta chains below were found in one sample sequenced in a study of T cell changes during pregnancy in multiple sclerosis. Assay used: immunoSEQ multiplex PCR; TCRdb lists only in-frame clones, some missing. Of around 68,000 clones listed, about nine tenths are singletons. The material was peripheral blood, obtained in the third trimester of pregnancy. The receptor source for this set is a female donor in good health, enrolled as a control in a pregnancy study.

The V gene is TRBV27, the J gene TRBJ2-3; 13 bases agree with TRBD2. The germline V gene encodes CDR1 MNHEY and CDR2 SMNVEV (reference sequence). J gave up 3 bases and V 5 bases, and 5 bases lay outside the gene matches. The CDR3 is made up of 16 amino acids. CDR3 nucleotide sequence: TGTGCCAGCAGTGCTACGGGACTAGCGGGAACAGATACGCAGTATTTT. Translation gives CASSATGLAGTDTQYF.

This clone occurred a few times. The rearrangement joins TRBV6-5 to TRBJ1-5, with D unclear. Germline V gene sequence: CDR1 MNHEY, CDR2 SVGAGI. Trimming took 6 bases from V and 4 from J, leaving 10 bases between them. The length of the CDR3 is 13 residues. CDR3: CASRSFANQPQHF. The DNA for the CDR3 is TGTGCCAGCAGGTCCTTTGCGAATCAGCCCCAGCATTTT.